The following is a TCR beta chain sequence with its context. Its antigen is unidentified. The source material, RNA transcripts, was used to amplify TCR beta CDR3 regions. RT-PCR in the first round (using the HTBI primer set) targeted the TCR CDR3. TCRdb ran MiXCR on the multiplex PCR reads and lists one entry per CDR3 protein. Of about 640,000 distinct CDR3 sequences detected, roughly 20% appear once; the ten largest clones hold approximately 30%. The CDR3 sequence is 18 residues long. The V gene's germline CDR1 is SEHNR and CDR2 FQNEAQ (reference sequence). J lost 4 bases, V lost 6 bases, and 17 bases had no gene match. The authors obtained PBMCs from roughly 10 ml of fresh peripheral blood. The data were taken from a study of T cells in Graves' hyperthyroidism and ophthalmopathy. Study-level results: The blood repertoire included most of the expanded thyroid clonotypes above 0.001.

What was sequenced was blood. The rearrangement links TRBV7-9 to TRBJ2-7; 11 bases are a match to TRBD2. The source of this sequence is a young man with Graves' ophthalmopathy. The CDR3 loop reads CASSPRVRAGTSGYEQYF. The CDR3 DNA is TGTGCCAGCAGTCCCAGGGTGAGAGCCGGGACTAGCGGTTACGAGCAGTACTTC. The variable domain in full, with the rest retrieved from reference TRBV7-9 and TRBJ2-7, is DTGVSQNPRHKITKRGQNVTFRCDPISEHNRLYWYRQTLGQGPEFLTYFQNEAQLEKSRLLSDRFSAERPKGSFSTLEIQRTEQGDSAMYLCASSPRVRAGTSGYEQYFGPGTRLTVT.